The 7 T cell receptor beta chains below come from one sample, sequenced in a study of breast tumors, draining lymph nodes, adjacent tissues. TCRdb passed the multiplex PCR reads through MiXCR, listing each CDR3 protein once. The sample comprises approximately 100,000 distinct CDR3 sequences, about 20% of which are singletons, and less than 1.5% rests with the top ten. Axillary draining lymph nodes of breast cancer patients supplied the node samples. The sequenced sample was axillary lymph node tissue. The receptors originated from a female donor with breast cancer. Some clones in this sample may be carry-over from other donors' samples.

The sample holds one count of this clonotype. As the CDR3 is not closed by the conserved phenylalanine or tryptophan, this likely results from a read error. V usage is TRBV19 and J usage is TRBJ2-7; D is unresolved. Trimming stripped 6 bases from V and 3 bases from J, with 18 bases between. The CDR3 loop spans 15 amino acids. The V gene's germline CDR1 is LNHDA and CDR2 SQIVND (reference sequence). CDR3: CASRSIGSPGYEQYS. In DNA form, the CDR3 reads TGTGCCAGTAGAAGTATTGGGTCCCCCGGCTACGAGCAGTACTCC.

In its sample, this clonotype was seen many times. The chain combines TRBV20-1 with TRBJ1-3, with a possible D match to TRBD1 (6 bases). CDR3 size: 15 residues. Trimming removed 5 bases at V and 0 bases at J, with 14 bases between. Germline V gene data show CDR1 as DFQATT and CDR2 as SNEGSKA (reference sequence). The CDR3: CSAGRGVTSGNTIYF. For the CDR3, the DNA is TGCAGTGCTGGGAGGGGGGTGACCTCTGGAAACACCATATATTTT.

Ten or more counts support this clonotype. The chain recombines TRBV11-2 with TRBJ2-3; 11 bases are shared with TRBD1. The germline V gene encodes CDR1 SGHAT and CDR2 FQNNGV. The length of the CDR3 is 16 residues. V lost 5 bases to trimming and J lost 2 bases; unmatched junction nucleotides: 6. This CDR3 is CASSGRGQGATDTQYF. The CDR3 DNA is TGTGCCAGCAGCGGAAGAGGACAGGGGGCCACAGATACGCAGTATTTT.

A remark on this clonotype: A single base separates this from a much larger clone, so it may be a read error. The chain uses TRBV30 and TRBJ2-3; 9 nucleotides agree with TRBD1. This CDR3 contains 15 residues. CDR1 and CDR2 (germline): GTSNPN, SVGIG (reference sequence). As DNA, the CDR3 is TGTGCCTGGGTCGACAGGGGGAAGACCACAGATTCGCAGTATTTT. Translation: CAWVDRGKTTDSQYF.

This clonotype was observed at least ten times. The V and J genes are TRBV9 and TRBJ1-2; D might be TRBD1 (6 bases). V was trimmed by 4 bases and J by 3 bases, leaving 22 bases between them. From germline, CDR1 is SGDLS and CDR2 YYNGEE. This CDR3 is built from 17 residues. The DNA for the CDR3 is TGTGCCAGCAGCAAACTCCGTGGGGGGGCGAGTGACTATGGCTACACCTTC. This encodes CASSKLRGGASDYGYTF.

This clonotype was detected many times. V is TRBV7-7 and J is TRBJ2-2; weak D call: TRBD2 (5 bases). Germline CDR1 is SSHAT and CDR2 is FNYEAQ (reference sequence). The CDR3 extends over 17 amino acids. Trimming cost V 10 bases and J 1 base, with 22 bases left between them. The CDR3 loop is CATGIDGQAWNTGELFF. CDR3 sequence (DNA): TGTGCCACCGGGATAGACGGGCAGGCGTGGAACACCGGGGAGCTGTTTTTT.

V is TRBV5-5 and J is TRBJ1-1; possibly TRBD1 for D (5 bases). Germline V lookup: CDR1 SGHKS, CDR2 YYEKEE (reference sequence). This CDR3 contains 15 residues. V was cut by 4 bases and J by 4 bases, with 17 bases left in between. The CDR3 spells CASSLWGGGGTEAFF. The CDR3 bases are TGTGCCAGCAGCCTCTGGGGGGGTGGAGGCACTGAAGCTTTCTTT. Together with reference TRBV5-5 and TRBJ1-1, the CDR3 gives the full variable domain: DAGVTQSPTHLIKTRGQQVTLRCSPISGHKSVSWYQQVLGQGPQFIFQYYEKEERGRGNFPDRFSARQFPNYSSELNVNALLLGDSALYLCASSLWGGGGTEAFFGQGTRLTVV.